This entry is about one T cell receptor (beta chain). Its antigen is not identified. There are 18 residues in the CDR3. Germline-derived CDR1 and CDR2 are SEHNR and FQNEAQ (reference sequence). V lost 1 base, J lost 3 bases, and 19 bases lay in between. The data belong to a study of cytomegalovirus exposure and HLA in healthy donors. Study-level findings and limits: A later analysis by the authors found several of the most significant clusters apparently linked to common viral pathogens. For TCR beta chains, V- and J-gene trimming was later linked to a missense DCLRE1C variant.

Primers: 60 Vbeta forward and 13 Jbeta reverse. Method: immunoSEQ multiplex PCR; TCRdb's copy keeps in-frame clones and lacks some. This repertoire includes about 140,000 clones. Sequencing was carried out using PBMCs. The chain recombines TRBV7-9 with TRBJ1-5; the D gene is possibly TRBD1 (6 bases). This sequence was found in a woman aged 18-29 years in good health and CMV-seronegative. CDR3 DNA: TGTGCCAGCAGCTTAGAGTATTCCCTCGACAGGTTCAATCAGCCCCAGCATTTT. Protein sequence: CASSLEYSLDRFNQPQHF.